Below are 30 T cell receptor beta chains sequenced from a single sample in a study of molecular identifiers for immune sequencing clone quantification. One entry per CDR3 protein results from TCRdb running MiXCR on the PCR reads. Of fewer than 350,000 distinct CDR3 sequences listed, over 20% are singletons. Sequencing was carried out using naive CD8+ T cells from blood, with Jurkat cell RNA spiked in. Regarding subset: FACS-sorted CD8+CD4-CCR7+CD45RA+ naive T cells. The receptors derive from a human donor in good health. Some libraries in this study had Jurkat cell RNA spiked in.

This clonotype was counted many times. CDR3 region: CASSLRRTVLYGYTF. The CDR3 nucleotides are TGTGCCAGCAGCTTGCGACGGACAGTGCTTTATGGCTACACCTTC. The chain uses TRBV7-8 and TRBJ1-2; TRBD1 is a possible D gene (6 bases). Trimming removed 3 bases from V and 5 bases from J, with 16 bases in between. Per the germline V gene, CDR1 is SGHVS and CDR2 is FQNEAQ. The CDR3 sequence is 15 residues long. The complete variable domain, with remaining parts taken from reference TRBV7-8 and TRBJ1-2, reads GAGVSQSPRYKVAKRGQDVALRCDPISGHVSLFWYQQALGQGPEFLTYFQNEAQLDKSGLPSDRFFAERPEGSVSTLKIQRTQQEDSAVYLCASSLRRTVLYGYTFGSGTRLTVV.

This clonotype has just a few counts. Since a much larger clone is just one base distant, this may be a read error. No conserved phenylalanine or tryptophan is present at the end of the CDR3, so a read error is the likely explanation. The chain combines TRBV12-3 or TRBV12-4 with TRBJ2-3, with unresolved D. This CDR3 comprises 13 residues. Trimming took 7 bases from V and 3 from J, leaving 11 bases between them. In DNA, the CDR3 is TGTGCCAGCATGGTCCCCGGAACAGATACGCAGTATTCT. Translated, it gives CASMVPGTDTQYS.

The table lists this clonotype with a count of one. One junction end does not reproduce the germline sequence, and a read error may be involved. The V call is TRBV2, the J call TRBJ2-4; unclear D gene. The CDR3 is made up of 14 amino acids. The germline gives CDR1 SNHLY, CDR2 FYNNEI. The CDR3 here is CASSSLEGKNTQYF. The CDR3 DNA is TGTGCCAGCAGCTCCCTGGAAGGGAAGAACACTCAGTACTTC. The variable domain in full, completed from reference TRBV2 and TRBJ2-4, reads EPEVTQTPSHQVTQMGQEVILRCVPISNHLYFYWYRQILGQKVEFLVSFYNNEISEKSEIFDDQFSVERPDGSNFTLKIRSTKLEDSAMYFCASSSLEGKNTQYFGAGTRLSVL.

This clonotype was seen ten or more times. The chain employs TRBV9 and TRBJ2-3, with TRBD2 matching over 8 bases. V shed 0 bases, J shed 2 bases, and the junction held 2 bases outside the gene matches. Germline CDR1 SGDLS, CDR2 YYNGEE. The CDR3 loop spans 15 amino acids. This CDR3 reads CASSVVAGNTDTQYF. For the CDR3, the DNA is TGTGCCAGCAGCGTAGTAGCGGGGAACACAGATACGCAGTATTTT.

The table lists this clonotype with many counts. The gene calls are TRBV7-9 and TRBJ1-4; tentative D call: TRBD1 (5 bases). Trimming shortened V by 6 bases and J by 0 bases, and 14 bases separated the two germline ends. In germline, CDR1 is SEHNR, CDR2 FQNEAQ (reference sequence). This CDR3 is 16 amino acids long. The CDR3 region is CASSQTDSATNEKLFF. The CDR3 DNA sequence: TGTGCCAGCAGTCAAACCGACAGTGCAACTAATGAAAAACTGTTTTTT.

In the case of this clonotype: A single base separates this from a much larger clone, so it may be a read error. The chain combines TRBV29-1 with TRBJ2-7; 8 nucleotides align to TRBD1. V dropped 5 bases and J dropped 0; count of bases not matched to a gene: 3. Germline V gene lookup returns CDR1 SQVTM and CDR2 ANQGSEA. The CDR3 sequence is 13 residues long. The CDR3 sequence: CSVPGTGSYEQYF. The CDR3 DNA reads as TGCAGCGTTCCCGGGACAGGCTCCTACGAGCAGTACTTC.

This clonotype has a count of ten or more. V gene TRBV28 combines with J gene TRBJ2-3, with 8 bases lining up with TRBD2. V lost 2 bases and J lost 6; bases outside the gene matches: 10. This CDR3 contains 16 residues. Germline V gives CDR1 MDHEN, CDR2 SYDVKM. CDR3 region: CASSLIRAGVYDTQYF. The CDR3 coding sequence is TGTGCCAGCAGTTTAATTCGAGCGGGAGTTTACGATACGCAGTATTTT.

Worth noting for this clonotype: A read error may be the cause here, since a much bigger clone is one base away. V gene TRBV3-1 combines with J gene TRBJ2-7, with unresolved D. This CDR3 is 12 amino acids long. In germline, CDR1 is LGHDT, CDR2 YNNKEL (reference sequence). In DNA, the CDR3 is TGTGCCAGCAGCCAAGACCTCTACGAGAAGTACTTC. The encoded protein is CASSQDLYEKYF.

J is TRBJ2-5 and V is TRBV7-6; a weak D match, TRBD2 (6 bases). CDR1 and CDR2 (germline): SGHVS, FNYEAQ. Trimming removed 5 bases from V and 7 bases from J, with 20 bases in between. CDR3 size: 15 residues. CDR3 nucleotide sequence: TGTGCCAGCAGCGACCTGAGCGGGCCTAAAGGGACCCAGTACTTC. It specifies CASSDLSGPKGTQYF. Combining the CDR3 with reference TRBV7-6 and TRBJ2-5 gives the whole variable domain GAGVSQSPRYKVTKRGQDVALRCDPISGHVSLYWYRQALGQGPEFLTYFNYEAQQDKSGLPNDRFSAERPEGSISTLTIQRTEQRDSAMYRCASSDLSGPKGTQYFGPGTRLLVL.

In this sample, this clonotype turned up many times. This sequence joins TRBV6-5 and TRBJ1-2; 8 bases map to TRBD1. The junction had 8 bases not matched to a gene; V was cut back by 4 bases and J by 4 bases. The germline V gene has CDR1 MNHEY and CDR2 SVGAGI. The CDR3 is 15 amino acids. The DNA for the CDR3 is TGTGCCAGCAGTTCCGCCAGGGGGCTCGGCTATGGCTACACCTTC. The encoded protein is CASSSARGLGYGYTF.

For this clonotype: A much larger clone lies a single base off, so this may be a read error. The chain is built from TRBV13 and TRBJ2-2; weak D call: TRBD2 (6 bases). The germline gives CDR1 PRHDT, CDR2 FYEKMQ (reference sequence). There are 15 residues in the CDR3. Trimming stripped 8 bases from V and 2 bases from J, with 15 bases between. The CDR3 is CASGDGTYNTGELFF. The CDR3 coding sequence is TGTGCCAGCGGCGACGGGACTTACAACACCGGGGAGCTGTTTTTT.

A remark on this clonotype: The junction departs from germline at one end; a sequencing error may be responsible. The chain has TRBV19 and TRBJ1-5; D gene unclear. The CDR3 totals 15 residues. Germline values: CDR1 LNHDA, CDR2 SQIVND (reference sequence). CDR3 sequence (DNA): TGTGCCAGTAGTATATCCGAATATAGCAATCGGCCCCAGCATTTT. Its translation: CASSISEYSNRPQHF.

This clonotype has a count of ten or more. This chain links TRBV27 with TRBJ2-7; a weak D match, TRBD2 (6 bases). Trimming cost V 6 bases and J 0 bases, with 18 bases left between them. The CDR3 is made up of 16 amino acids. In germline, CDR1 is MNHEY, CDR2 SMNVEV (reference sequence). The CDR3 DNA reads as TGTGCCAGCAGCCCCGGGACTGTCCAAAGCTCCTACGAGCAGTACTTC. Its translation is CASSPGTVQSSYEQYF.

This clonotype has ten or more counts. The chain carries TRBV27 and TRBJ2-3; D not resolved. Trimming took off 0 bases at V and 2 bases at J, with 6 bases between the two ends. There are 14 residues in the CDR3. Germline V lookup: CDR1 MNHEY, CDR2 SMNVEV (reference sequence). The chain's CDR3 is CASSLSTDTDTQYF. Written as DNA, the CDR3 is TGTGCCAGCAGTTTATCGACCGACACAGATACGCAGTATTTT.

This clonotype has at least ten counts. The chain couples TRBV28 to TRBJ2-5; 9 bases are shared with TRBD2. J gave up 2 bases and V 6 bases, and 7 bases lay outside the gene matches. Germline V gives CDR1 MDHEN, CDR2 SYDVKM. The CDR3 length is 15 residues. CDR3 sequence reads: CASRSFAGGQETQYF. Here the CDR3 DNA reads TGTGCCAGCAGGTCCTTCGCGGGGGGGCAAGAGACCCAGTACTTC.

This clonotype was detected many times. The CDR3 DNA follows: TGTGCCACCAGCAGAGAACCGGGGCACGGTGCCTACAATGAGCAGTTCTTC. It translates to CATSREPGHGAYNEQFF. The genes are TRBV15 and TRBJ2-1, with D perhaps assigned TRBD1 or TRBD2 (5 bases each). This CDR3 is built from 17 residues. V was clipped by 0 bases and J by 2 bases, with 14 bases between them. Germline CDR1 and CDR2: LNHNV and YYDKDF (reference sequence).

The CDR3 sequence is CASSPDQTGFGTQYF. CDR3 nucleotide sequence: TGTGCCAGCAGCCCGGACCAGACAGGGTTTGGGACCCAGTACTTC. The chain couples TRBV11-2 to TRBJ2-5; 7 nucleotides line up with TRBD1. The CDR3 is 15 residues long. Germline values: CDR1 SGHAT, CDR2 FQNNGV. The V segment lost 5 bases and the J segment 7 bases; nucleotides outside the gene matches: 13.

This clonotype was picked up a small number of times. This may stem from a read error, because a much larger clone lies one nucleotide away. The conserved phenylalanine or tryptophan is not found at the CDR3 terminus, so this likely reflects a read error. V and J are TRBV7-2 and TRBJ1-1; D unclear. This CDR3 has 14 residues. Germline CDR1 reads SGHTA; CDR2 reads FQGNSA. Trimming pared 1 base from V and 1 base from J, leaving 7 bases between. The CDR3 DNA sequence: TGTGCCAGCAGCTTAGGACCTGGGAACACTGAAGCTTTCTCT. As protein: CASSLGPGNTEAFS.

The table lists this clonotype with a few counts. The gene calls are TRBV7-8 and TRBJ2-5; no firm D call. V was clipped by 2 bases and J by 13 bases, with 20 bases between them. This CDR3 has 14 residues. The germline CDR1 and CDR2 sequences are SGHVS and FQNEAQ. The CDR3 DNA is TGTGCCAGCAGCTTACTCGTCGGCAAAGACTCCCCGTACTTC. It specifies CASSLLVGKDSPYF.

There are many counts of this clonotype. CDR3: CASSLTSSGDRFF. CDR3 nucleotide sequence: TGTGCCAGCAGTCTCACTAGCTCGGGAGACCGGTTCTTC. This rearrangement joins TRBV28 to TRBJ2-1; D possibly corresponds to TRBD2 (6 bases). Germline CDR1 is MDHEN and CDR2 is SYDVKM. CDR3 size: 13 residues. Trimming removed 5 bases at V and 15 bases at J, with 20 bases between.

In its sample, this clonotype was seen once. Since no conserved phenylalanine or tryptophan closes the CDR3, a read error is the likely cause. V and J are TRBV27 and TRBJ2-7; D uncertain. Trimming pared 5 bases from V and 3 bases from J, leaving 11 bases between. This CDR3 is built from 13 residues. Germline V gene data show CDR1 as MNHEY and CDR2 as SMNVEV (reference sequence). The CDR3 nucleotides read TGTGCCAGCAGTCCCAACGCTGGCTACGAGCAGTACTCC. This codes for CASSPNAGYEQYS.

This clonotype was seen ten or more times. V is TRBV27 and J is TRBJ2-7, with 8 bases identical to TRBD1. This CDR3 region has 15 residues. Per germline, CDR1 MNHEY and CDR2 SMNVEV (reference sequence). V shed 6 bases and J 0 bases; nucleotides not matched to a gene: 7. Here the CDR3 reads CASRLQGASSYEQYF. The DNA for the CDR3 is TGTGCCAGCAGGTTGCAGGGGGCAAGCTCCTACGAGCAGTACTTC.

The DNA of the CDR3 is TGTGCCAGCAGTTTAGAGGGGGAGGAACTCACAGATACGCAGTATTTT. Its protein product is CASSLEGEELTDTQYF. The gene calls are TRBV28 and TRBJ2-3; D may be TRBD1 or TRBD2 (6 bases each). CDR3 length: 16 residues. Germline V gives CDR1 MDHEN, CDR2 SYDVKM. Trimming took off 2 bases at V and 2 bases at J, with 14 bases between the two ends.

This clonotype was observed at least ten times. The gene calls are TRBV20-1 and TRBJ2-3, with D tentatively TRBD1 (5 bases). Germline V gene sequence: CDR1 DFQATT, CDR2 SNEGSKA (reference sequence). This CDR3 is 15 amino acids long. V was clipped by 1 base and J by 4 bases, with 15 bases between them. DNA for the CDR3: TGCAGTGCTAGAGGGGCAGGGATTAGGGCAGATACGCAGTATTTT. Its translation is CSARGAGIRADTQYF.

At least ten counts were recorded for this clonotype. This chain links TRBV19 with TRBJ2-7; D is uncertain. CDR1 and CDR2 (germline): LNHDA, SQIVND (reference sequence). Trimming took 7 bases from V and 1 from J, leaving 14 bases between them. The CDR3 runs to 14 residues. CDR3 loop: CASTFTHGSYEQYF. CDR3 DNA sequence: TGTGCCAGTACTTTCACCCACGGATCCTACGAGCAGTACTTC.

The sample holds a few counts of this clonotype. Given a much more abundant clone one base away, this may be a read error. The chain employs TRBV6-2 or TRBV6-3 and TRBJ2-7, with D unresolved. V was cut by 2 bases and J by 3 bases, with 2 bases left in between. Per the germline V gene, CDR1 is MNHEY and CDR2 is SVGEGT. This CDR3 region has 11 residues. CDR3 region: CASSYNYEQYF. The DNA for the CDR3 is TGTGCCAGCAGTTACAACTACGAGCAGTACTTC.

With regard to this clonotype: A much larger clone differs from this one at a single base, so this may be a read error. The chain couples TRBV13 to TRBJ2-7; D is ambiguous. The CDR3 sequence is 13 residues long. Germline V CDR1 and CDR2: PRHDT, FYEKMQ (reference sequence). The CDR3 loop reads CANSLIPGYEQYF. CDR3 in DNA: TGTGCCAACAGCTTAATCCCGGGTTACGAGCAGTACTTC. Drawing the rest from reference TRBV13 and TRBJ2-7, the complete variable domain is AAGVIQSPRHLIKEKRETATLKCYPIPRHDTVYWYQQGPGQDPQFLISFYEKMQSDKGSIPDRFSAQQFSDYHSELNMSSLELGDSALYFCANSLIPGYEQYFGPGTRLTVT.

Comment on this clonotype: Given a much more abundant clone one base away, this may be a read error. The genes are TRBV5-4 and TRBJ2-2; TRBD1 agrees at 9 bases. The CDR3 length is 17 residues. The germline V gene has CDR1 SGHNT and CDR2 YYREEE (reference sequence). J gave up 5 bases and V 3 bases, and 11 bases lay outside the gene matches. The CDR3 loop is CASSSAVDRGRTGELFF. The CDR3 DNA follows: TGTGCCAGCAGCTCGGCCGTGGACAGGGGACGGACCGGGGAGCTGTTTTTT.

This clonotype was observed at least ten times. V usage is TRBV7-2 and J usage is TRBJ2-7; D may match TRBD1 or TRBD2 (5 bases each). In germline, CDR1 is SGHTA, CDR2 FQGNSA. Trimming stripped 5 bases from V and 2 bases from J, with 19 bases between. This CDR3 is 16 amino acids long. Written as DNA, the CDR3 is TGTGCCAGCAGCCCCCACCGAGGGACGGTGACCTACGAGCAGTACTTC. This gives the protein CASSPHRGTVTYEQYF.

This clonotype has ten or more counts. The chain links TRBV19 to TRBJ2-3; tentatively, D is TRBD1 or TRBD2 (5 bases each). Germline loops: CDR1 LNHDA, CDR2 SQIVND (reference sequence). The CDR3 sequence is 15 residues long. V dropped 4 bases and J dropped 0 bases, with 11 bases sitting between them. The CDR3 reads CASSTGSPSTDTQYF. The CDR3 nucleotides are TGTGCCAGTAGTACAGGGAGCCCAAGCACAGATACGCAGTATTTT. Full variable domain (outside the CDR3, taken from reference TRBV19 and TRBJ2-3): DGGITQSPKYLFRKEGQNVTLSCEQNLNHDAMYWYRQDPGQGLRLIYYSQIVNDFQKGDIAEGYSVSREKKESFPLTVTSAQKNPTAFYLCASSTGSPSTDTQYFGPGTRLTVL.